This T cell receptor beta chain was recovered during a study of cytomegalovirus exposure and HLA in healthy donors. Overall study results and limits: Later analysis identified a missense DCLRE1C variant that was linked to TCR beta V- and J-gene trimming. Reports showed the classifier diagnosing cytomegalovirus status with high specificity and sensitivity. In a later analysis, HLA-associated beta chains showed higher expansion and lower generation probabilities than comparable chains.

Healthy bone marrow donors formed the donor group. Points on this clone: Its antigen remains unknown.

PCR employed 60 Vbeta and 13 Jbeta primers. TCRdb keeps only in-frame clones here, not all; method: immunoSEQ multiplex PCR. The sample gives over 100,000 clones, about 73% of which show up once; around 2.1% is in the top ten. The V gene's germline CDR1 is MGHDK and CDR2 SYGVNS. Losses at the gene ends were 4 bases for V and 6 bases for J; bases not matched to a gene: 3. This CDR3 has 13 residues. This chain links TRBV25-1 with TRBJ2-3; 8 nucleotides agree with TRBD2. The source material was PBMCs. The receptor's source is a woman aged 40 to 50 in good health and CMV-seropositive. The CDR3 loop is CASSAGGGDTQYF. The CDR3 DNA sequence: TGTGCCAGCAGTGCGGGAGGGGGGGATACGCAGTATTTT.